Sequencing of this TCR beta chain was carried out in a study of blood T cells in healthy people across ages. Through a sample-barcoded 5' primer and a J-beta primer mix, a second PCR was run for roughly 7 to 12 cycles. Using its own MiXCR run on the 5' RACE reads, TCRdb lists one record per CDR3 protein. Seen here are about 640,000 distinct CDR3 sequences, roughly 53% observed once, and the top ten hold over 30%. With V trimmed by 4 bases and J by 5 bases, 10 bases remained unmatched. The CDR3 loop spans 15 amino acids. Germline loops: CDR1 SGHTA, CDR2 FQGNSA. The sample was blood. This rearrangement joins TRBV7-2 to TRBJ2-7; 8 bases map to TRBD1. This TCR was recovered from a man aged 60 to 69 in good health. The DNA of the CDR3 is TGTGCCAGCAGCTACCAGACAGGGGAGATCCACGAGCAGTACTTC. It specifies CASSYQTGEIHEQYF.